This T cell receptor beta chain came from a study of T cells in tuberculosis. Clones were read by immunoSEQ multiplex PCR, and TCRdb kept only the in-frame ones, dropping some. The sample has tens of thousands of clones; roughly 88% are singletons. Thawed, overnight-rested PBMC were stained with GMM-loaded CD1B tetramer, viability dye and anti-CD3, then sorted. CD1B tetramers were loaded with Rhodococcus equi-derived C32 glucose monomycolate. J was trimmed by 2 bases and V by 4 bases; bases with no gene match: 6. In germline, CDR1 is SEHNR, CDR2 FQNEAQ (reference sequence). There are 16 residues in the CDR3.

This chain links TRBV7-9 with TRBJ2-2, with 8 bases identical to TRBD1. This TCR came from an adult woman with latent tuberculosis. The source material was CD1b-GMM tetramer-negative cells sorted from PBMCs. As DNA, the CDR3 is TGTGCCAGCAGCTCTCAGGACAGGGCAAACACCGGGGAGCTGTTTTTT. This gives the protein CASSSQDRANTGELFF.